A selection of T cell receptor beta chains follows, all from one sample in a study of blood T cell repertoires in COVID-19. The protocol was immunoSEQ multiplex PCR, while the TCRdb copy is restricted to in-frame clones and leaves out a portion. The sample yields about 170,000 clones, around 84% seen once. The sample consisted of peripheral blood. Source of these receptors: a woman aged 65 to 85 with COVID-19, enrolled during active disease. The CDR3 runs from the conserved cysteine through the conserved F or W.

>TRBV4-2
CASSQDGTSGGTGELFF
>TRBV29-1
CSVARGLFEFF
>TRBV6-6
CASSYEAYGYTF
>TRBV6-5
CASSYRGEQFF
>TRBV10-3
CAISADSVSPLHF
>TRBV2
CASSDGGGRETDTQYF
>TRBV3-1/TRBV3-2
CASSWAMARHGYTF
>TRBV27
CASSPDIQKLFF
>TRBV5-4
CASSKVGVYEAFF
>TRBV24-1
CATGAEAGALKAGELFF
>TRBV27
CASSFVGDRLTGYTF
>TRBV12-5
CASDSGTVLSGELFF
>TRBV29-1
CSVLDSMDYEQYF
>TRBV19
CASSIGGRGAGELFF
>TRBV5-1
CASSLGWGGDEQYF